This T cell receptor (beta chain) derives from a study of CD8 T cells in ankylosing spondylitis. This clonotype was seen at least ten times. Its specificity is not known. Findings of the study overall: A TCR beta motif of several highly homologous variants seemed to mark ankylosing spondylitis blood.

TCR beta libraries were made by quantitative 5'-RACE with molecular barcodes. TCRdb fed the 5' RACE reads into MiXCR, producing one record per CDR3 protein. The sample comprises about 220,000 distinct CDR3 sequences, around 7.9% of which are singletons, and more than 13% rests with the top ten. Sequenced sample: blood, either unsorted or a sorted T cell fraction (not recorded which). This receptor was identified in a male donor with ankylosing spondylitis.

CDR3 residues: CASSPHYTGELFF. The CDR3 DNA reads as TGTGCCAGCAGTCCCCACTACACCGGGGAGCTGTTTTTT. This rearrangement joins TRBV28 to TRBJ2-2; D gene ambiguous. This CDR3 spans 13 amino acids. The V gene lost 5 bases and the J gene lost 3 bases, with 7 bases spanning the gap. Germline V gene sequence: CDR1 MDHEN, CDR2 SYDVKM.